A selection of T cell receptor beta chains follows, all from one sample in a study of blood T cells in healthy people across ages. TCRdb itself ran the 5' RACE reads through MiXCR, one entry per CDR3 protein. The sample has about 590,000 distinct CDR3 sequences, 25% to 30% seen once. Sequences were obtained from blood. Receptor source: a woman aged 80 or over in good health. Each CDR3 is given with its conserved first and last residue. The D gene is left open where the match is weak. A clone size is listed for some rows: how often the clone was seen (once, few, many), or a class if it is expanded.

>NA|TRBV4-1|TRBJ2-1|NA
CASSQEDSHNEQFF
TGCGCCAGCAGCCAAGAAGACAGCCACAATGAGCAGTTCTTC
>many|TRBV4-3|TRBJ2-1|NA
CASRMLGDNEQFF
TGCGCCAGCAGGATGTTAGGGGACAATGAGCAGTTCTTC
>NA|TRBV20-1|TRBJ2-5|TRBD2
CSAIPASGMKGTQYF
TGCAGTGCTATTCCGGCTAGCGGGATGAAGGGGACCCAGTACTTC
>NA|TRBV30|TRBJ1-4|TRBD1
CAWSATGREKLFF
TGTGCCTGGAGCGCGACAGGGCGCGAAAAACTGTTTTTT
>many|TRBV15|TRBJ2-3|TRBD2
CATSGIAGLTDTQYF
TGTGCCACCAGCGGCATAGCGGGCCTCACAGATACGCAGTATTTT
>once|TRBV28|TRBJ2-2|NA
CASRRDGGRTGELFF
TGTGCCAGCAGGCGCGATGGGGGGCGGACCGGGGAGCTGTTTTTT
>many|TRBV9|TRBJ2-7|NA
CASSVASGLTYEQYF
TGTGCCAGCAGCGTAGCGTCAGGGCTTACCTACGAGCAGTACTTC
>NA|TRBV29-1|TRBJ2-1|TRBD1
CSVARGGTGGLSGLNYNEQFF
TGCAGCGTTGCCAGGGGTGGGACAGGGGGCCTTTCGGGACTAAACTACAATGAGCAGTTCTTC
>NA|TRBV4-3|TRBJ2-7|NA
CASSPSLEAASYKQYF
TGCGCCAGCAGCCCAAGCCTAGAAGCGGCCTCCTACAAGCAGTACTTC
>many|TRBV6-6|TRBJ2-3|NA
CASSPPDSTDTQYF
TGTGCCAGCAGTCCCCCCGACAGCACAGATACGCAGTATTTT
>few|TRBV20-1|TRBJ2-3|TRBD2
CSACSGGACTDTQYF
TGCAGTGCCTGTAGCGGGGGGGCCTGCACAGATACGCAGTATTTT
>many|TRBV7-2|TRBJ2-6|TRBD1
CASSLSGTDSGANVLTF
TGTGCCAGCAGCTTATCCGGGACAGACTCTGGGGCCAACGTCCTGACTTTC
>many|TRBV7-6|TRBJ2-1|TRBD2
CASSSNLAAQFF
TGTGCCAGCAGCTCGAACCTAGCGGCGCAGTTCTTC
>NA|TRBV6-5|TRBJ2-5|NA
CASSYRTPSVQETQYF
TGTGCCAGCAGTTACCGTACACCTAGCGTCCAAGAGACCCAGTACTTC
>few|TRBV5-4|TRBJ1-1|NA
CASSWGAHRVMNTEAFF
TGTGCCAGCAGCTGGGGGGCACACAGGGTGATGAACACTGAAGCTTTCTTT
>NA|TRBV6-1|TRBJ2-7|TRBD2
CASSPDPGLAGGISYNEQYF
TGTGCCAGCAGTCCTGACCCGGGACTAGCGGGGGGGATCTCCTACAATGAGCAGTACTTC
>few|TRBV7-3|TRBJ1-2|NA
CASSSSGTVYGYTF
TGTGCCAGCAGCTCCTCCGGGACGGTCTATGGCTACACCTTC
>NA|TRBV29-1|TRBJ1-2|NA
CSVGNQRGYTF
TGCAGCGTAGGGAACCAGCGAGGCTACACCTTC
>NA|TRBV11-2|TRBJ2-3|NA
CTSSWRRVDTQYF
TGTACCAGCAGCTGGCGGAGAGTTGATACGCAGTATTTT
>NA|TRBV6-1|TRBJ1-5|NA
CAGSETGWDQPQHF
TGTGCCGGCAGTGAAACAGGGTGGGATCAGCCCCAGCATTTT
>many|TRBV5-1|TRBJ2-3|NA
CASSLVLGAATDTQYF
TGCGCCAGCAGCTTGGTTCTGGGGGCAGCCACAGATACGCAGTATTTT
>many|TRBV5-6|TRBJ2-1|NA
CASSSPLPGEQFF
TGTGCCAGCAGCTCCCCCCTGCCTGGGGAGCAGTTCTTC
>many|TRBV29-1|TRBJ2-1|NA
CSVFRPIQGNEQFF
TGCAGCGTCTTCCGACCTATCCAGGGGAATGAGCAGTTCTTC
>many|TRBV7-2|TRBJ1-2|NA
CASSLGHLYGYTF
TGTGCCAGCAGCTTAGGGCATCTCTATGGCTACACCTTC
>NA|TRBV7-2|TRBJ2-7|TRBD2
CASSYGLAGAAYEQYF
TGTGCCAGCAGCTACGGACTAGCGGGCGCGGCCTACGAGCAGTACTTC
>many|TRBV7-9|TRBJ2-1|NA
CASSPIAVNEQFF
TGTGCCAGCAGCCCCATTGCTGTCAATGAGCAGTTCTTC
>many|TRBV14|TRBJ2-7|NA
CASSQGGTLSYEQYF
TGTGCCAGCAGCCAAGGGGGTACCCTCTCCTACGAGCAGTACTTC
>many|TRBV5-1|TRBJ2-3|TRBD1
CASSRDRAADTQYF
TGCGCCAGCAGCCGGGACAGGGCGGCTGATACGCAGTATTTT
>many|TRBV5-1|TRBJ2-1|TRBD1
CASSTGTGQSYNEQFF
TGCGCCAGCAGCACCGGGACAGGCCAGTCCTACAATGAGCAGTTCTTC
>few|TRBV30|TRBJ2-3|NA
CAWSVRADTQYF
TGTGCCTGGAGTGTCCGAGCAGATACGCAGTATTTT
>NA|TRBV10-3|TRBJ1-2|NA
CAISEYRADGYTF
TGTGCCATCAGTGAATATCGGGCAGATGGCTACACCTTC
>many|TRBV20-1|TRBJ2-1|TRBD2
CSAREGGLGSSYNEQFF
TGCAGTGCTAGAGAGGGGGGGTTAGGGAGCTCCTACAATGAGCAGTTCTTC
>NA|TRBV28|TRBJ1-4|NA
CASSPGKEKLFF
TGTGCCAGCAGTCCCGGAAAAGAAAAACTGTTTTTT
>many|TRBV7-2|TRBJ2-1|TRBD2
CASSLTSGGKEFF
TGTGCCAGCAGCTTGACTAGCGGGGGGAAAGAGTTCTTC
>many|TRBV3-1|TRBJ2-1|NA
CASSQYIQDNEQFF
TGTGCCAGCAGCCAATACATACAGGATAATGAGCAGTTCTTC